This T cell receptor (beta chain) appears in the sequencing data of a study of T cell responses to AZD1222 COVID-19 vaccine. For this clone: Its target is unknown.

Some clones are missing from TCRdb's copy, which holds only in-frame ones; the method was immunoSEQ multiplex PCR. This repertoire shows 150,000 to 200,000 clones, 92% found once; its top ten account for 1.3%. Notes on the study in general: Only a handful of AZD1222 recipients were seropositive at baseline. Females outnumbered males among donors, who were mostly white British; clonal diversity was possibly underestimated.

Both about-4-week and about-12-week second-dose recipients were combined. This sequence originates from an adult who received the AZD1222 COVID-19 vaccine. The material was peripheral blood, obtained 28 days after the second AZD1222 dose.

The CDR3 DNA reads as TGTGCCAGCAGCTTGGGAGGACGTCTGGAATATCAGCCCCAGCATTTT. Residues: CASSLGGRLEYQPQHF. The genes are TRBV5-6 and TRBJ1-5; D is ambiguous. The CDR3 contains 16 residues. Trimming took 0 bases from V and 5 from J, leaving 15 bases between them. The germline gives CDR1 SGHDT, CDR2 YYEEEE.